This T cell receptor (beta chain) originates from a study of HIV-infected patients and healthy controls. Study-level results: Diversity differences between study cohorts were not due to their slight age and sex differences. Apparent post-therapy Gini recovery among HIV-infected patients was not reproduced with size-matched repertoires.

This clonotype was recorded at least ten times. The target antigen is unknown. V trimming: 5 bases; J trimming: 5 bases; junction bases outside the gene matches: 8. The CDR3 loop spans 16 amino acids. Reverse transcription used 450 to 500 ng RNA and constant-region primers for alpha and beta. Each of the alpha and beta chains got its own library through chain-specific third strand synthesis with indices. One entry per CDR3 protein results from TCRdb running MiXCR on the 5' RACE reads. The table lists about 15,000 distinct CDR3 sequences, 9% to 15% of them singletons. Antiretroviral therapy had run roughly three months, about 14 weeks, before follow-up blood collection. The repertoire came from unfractionated whole blood and reflected all unsorted peripheral T cells.

This chain connects TRBV12-3 or TRBV12-4 to TRBJ2-3, with TRBD2 matching 12 bases. This clonotype was sampled from an adult with HIV infection. The donor label of this sample is uncertain. This specimen consisted of blood, obtained during antiretroviral therapy. The CDR3 coding sequence is TGTGCCAGCAGTCCCCGGACTAGCGGGGACCTAGATACGCAGTATTTT. It yields the protein CASSPRTSGDLDTQYF.